The 27 T cell receptor beta chains in this list originate from one sample, sequenced in a study of tumor and adjacent non-tumor tissue in lung cancer. This sample's RNA came from whole unsorted tissue. The library came from three nested PCR rounds adapted from ARM-PCR protocols. From the multiplex PCR reads, TCRdb called clonotypes with MiXCR, one entry per CDR3 protein. This sample has more than 75,000 distinct CDR3 sequences, with 55% to 70% found just once. Sample: lung tumor tissue. The receptors originated from a woman aged 70 to 79 with non-small cell lung cancer.

The table lists this clonotype with a few counts. V and J are TRBV20-1 and TRBJ2-1; 7 bases agree with TRBD2. The J segment lost 6 bases and the V segment lost 4 bases, leaving 9 bases of the junction unmatched. In germline, CDR1 is DFQATT, CDR2 SNEGSKA (reference sequence). This CDR3 is built from 14 residues. The CDR3 region is CSATTSERSNEQFF. The CDR3 DNA is TGCAGTGCTACAACTAGCGAGAGAAGCAATGAGCAGTTCTTC.

A remark on this clonotype: A much larger clone sits a single nucleotide away, making a read error possible. This chain uses TRBV30 with TRBJ1-5; 8 nucleotides line up with TRBD1. The CDR3 sequence is 14 residues long. Germline CDR1 is GTSNPN and CDR2 is SVGIG (reference sequence). The chain's CDR3 is CARSRNRGGQPQHF. CDR3 DNA: TGTGCCAGGAGTCGTAACAGGGGGGGTCAGCCCCAGCATTTT.

On this clonotype itself: A much larger clone is a single base away; this may be a read error. This chain links TRBV28 with TRBJ1-2; tentatively, D is TRBD1 (6 bases). V dropped 2 bases and J dropped 4 bases, with 11 bases sitting between them. This CDR3 is 14 amino acids long. Germline CDR1 and CDR2: MDHEN and SYDVKM. This CDR3 is CASSLQGRPYGYTF. CDR3 nucleotides: TGTGCCAGCAGTTTACAGGGGAGACCCTATGGCTACACCTTC.

This clonotype was found many times. The chain joins TRBV6-1 to TRBJ1-1; D is unclear. Germline lookup yields CDR1 MNHNS and CDR2 SASEGT. V was pared by 10 bases and J by 1 base, with 16 bases between. The CDR3 length is 14 residues. CDR3: CATSLGFRNTEAFF. For the CDR3, the DNA is TGTGCCACCTCCTTAGGGTTCCGGAACACTGAAGCTTTCTTT.

This clonotype was detected only once. One junction end does not reproduce the germline sequence, and a read error may be involved. This CDR3 is CTTSDPTVNTRYF. CDR3 in DNA: TGTACCACCAGTGATCCGACAGTGAATACGCGCTATTTT. This chain links TRBV24-1 with TRBJ2-3; D might be TRBD1 (5 bases). Germline CDR1 and CDR2: KGHDR and SFDVKD. The CDR3 is 13 residues long.

A word on this clonotype: Given a much more abundant clone one base away, this may be a read error. This chain links TRBV13 with TRBJ2-5; tentatively, D is TRBD2 (6 bases). The CDR3 contains 14 residues. Germline lookup yields CDR1 PRHDT and CDR2 FYEKMQ (reference sequence). CDR3 in DNA: TGTGCCGGCAGCTCGGGACTGGCACAAGAGACCCAGTACTTC. This sequence encodes CAGSSGLAQETQYF.

Notes on this clonotype: The junction departs from germline at one end; a sequencing error may be responsible. V is TRBV4-1 and J is TRBJ1-1; 7 nucleotides line up with TRBD1. This CDR3 spans 18 amino acids. Looked up from germline, CDR1 is MGHRA and CDR2 is YSYEKL. In DNA form, the CDR3 reads TGCACCAGCAGCCAAGATTCCGGACAGGCACTATTGAAGACTGAAGCTTTCTTT. This encodes CTSSQDSGQALLKTEAFF.

A note on this clonotype: With a much larger clone just one base away, this may be a read error. The rearrangement joins TRBV28 to TRBJ2-6; 10 positions match TRBD1. The germline V gene encodes CDR1 MDHEN and CDR2 SYDVKM. The CDR3 runs to 16 residues. The CDR3 DNA is TGTGCCAGCAGTTCCCTCCTGGACAGGGGGGCCAACGTCCTGGCTTTC. Amino acids: CASSSLLDRGANVLAF.

Comment on this clonotype: It may be a read error: a sequence one base away is much more abundant. The CDR3 spells CASSTRGQGSNQPQHF. CDR3 sequence (DNA): TGTGCCAGCTCTACAAGGGGACAGGGAAGCAATCAGCCCCAGCATTTT. The V and J genes are TRBV28 and TRBJ1-5; the match to TRBD1 covers 9 bases. Per the germline V gene, CDR1 is MDHEN and CDR2 is SYDVKM. J was trimmed by 1 base and V by 8 bases; bases with no gene match: 9. There are 16 residues in the CDR3.

This clonotype was observed at least ten times. The chain links TRBV20-1 to TRBJ1-1; TRBD1 aligns across 9 bases. Germline V gene data show CDR1 as DFQATT and CDR2 as SNEGSKA (reference sequence). The length of the CDR3 is 15 residues. J was trimmed by 1 base and V by 6 bases; bases with no gene match: 9. The CDR3 DNA reads TGCAGTGCCCCCGGAGCGGACAGGGGGAACACTGAAGCTTTCTTT. Its translation is CSAPGADRGNTEAFF.

This clonotype has ten or more counts. The V gene is TRBV7-8, the J gene TRBJ1-2; D is unresolved. V lost 4 bases and J lost 3, with 9 bases in between. The V gene's germline CDR1 is SGHVS and CDR2 FQNEAQ. The CDR3 is 13 residues long. CDR3 residues: CASSSRLYYGYTF. CDR3 bases: TGTGCCAGCAGCTCCAGGCTGTACTATGGCTACACCTTC.

V and J are TRBV4-2 and TRBJ1-4; D perhaps matches TRBD1 (5 bases). Per germline, CDR1 LGHNA and CDR2 YNFKEQ. V lost 0 bases, J lost 7 bases, and 21 bases lay in between. CDR3 length equals 18 residues. As DNA, the CDR3 is TGTGCCAGCAGCCAAGACAGGGTCAGAAATGTGAGTGGTGAAAAACTGTTTTTT. Amino acids: CASSQDRVRNVSGEKLFF.

As to this clonotype: A much larger clone lies one base from this, so it may be a read error. The rearrangement joins TRBV20-1 to TRBJ2-1, with D perhaps TRBD1 (5 bases). This CDR3 has 14 residues. Per germline, CDR1 DFQATT and CDR2 SNEGSKA (reference sequence). The CDR3 region has the DNA TGCAGTGTCCCCGCGTTCCAGGGAAGTTATGAGCATTTCTTC. Encoded protein: CSVPAFQGSYEHFF.

About this clonotype itself: Because the CDR3 is missing its conserved closing phenylalanine or tryptophan, this is likely a read error. This rearrangement joins TRBV6-1 to TRBJ2-2; D remains unclear. V gave up 3 bases and J gave up 4 bases, with 15 bases separating them. Germline V gives CDR1 MNHNS, CDR2 SASEGT. This CDR3 contains 16 residues. The CDR3 reads CASSDPTNSFTGELFS. For the CDR3, the DNA is TGTGCCAGCAGTGACCCGACAAATAGTTTCACCGGGGAGCTGTTTTCT.

A remark on this clonotype: A read error may account for a junction end that differs from germline. The gene calls are TRBV5-4 and TRBJ2-5; tentative D call: TRBD2 (6 bases). The germline gives CDR1 SGHNT, CDR2 YYREEE (reference sequence). This CDR3 region has 14 residues. This CDR3 is CTSSPGLGEEAQYF. The CDR3 coding sequence is TGTACCAGCAGCCCGGGACTTGGCGAAGAGGCCCAGTACTTC.

CDR3 nucleotide sequence: TGTGCCAGCAGCTTTTTGATAGCGGGGGTCTACAATGAGCAGTTCTTC. It translates to CASSFLIAGVYNEQFF. The chain employs TRBV7-9 and TRBJ2-1; 9 bases agree with TRBD2. Germline CDR1 and CDR2: SEHNR and FQNEAQ (reference sequence). The CDR3 loop spans 16 amino acids. J was trimmed by 3 bases and V by 3 bases; bases with no gene match: 6.

On this clonotype itself: The germline gene is not matched at one end of the junction; a read error may be the cause. The V call is TRBV6-6, the J call TRBJ2-2; TRBD1 matches at 7 bases. The germline V gene encodes CDR1 MNHNY and CDR2 SVGAGI (reference sequence). This CDR3 region has 15 residues. CDR3 region: CVSSYGTENTGEPFF. CDR3 bases: TGTGTCAGCAGTTACGGGACAGAGAACACAGGGGAGCCGTTTTTT.

Comment on this clonotype: No conserved phenylalanine or tryptophan ends this CDR3, so it is likely a read error. Because the CDR3's place on the DNA is in doubt, the DNA is left out and the CDR3 is given as listed by TCRdb. V gene TRBV29-1 combines with J gene TRBJ2-3; the listed D gene, TRBD2, was not tested against the DNA. The CDR3 is made up of 13 amino acids, end residues included. CDR1 SQVTM and CDR2 ANQGSEA come from the germline V gene. The CDR3: CSVVLEGADTHYL.

With respect to this clonotype: At one end the junction does not follow the germline gene, possibly because of a read error. CDR3 amino acids: CANRARSLGNQPQHF. Here the CDR3 DNA reads TGTGCCAACAGGGCGCGGAGCCTCGGGAATCAGCCTCAGCATTTT. The V gene is TRBV12-3 or TRBV12-4, the J gene TRBJ1-5; TRBD1 is a possible D gene (6 bases). This CDR3 has 15 residues.

Details on this clonotype: At one boundary the junction diverges from the germline segment, which might be a read error. The CDR3 protein is CASGFPSGWETQCF. In nucleotides, the CDR3 is TGTGCCAGCGGTTTTCCTAGCGGATGGGAGACCCAGTGCTTC. V and J are TRBV6-5 and TRBJ2-5, with 7 bases fitting TRBD2. This CDR3 spans 14 amino acids. Germline CDR1 MNHEY, CDR2 SVGAGI.

Concerning this clonotype itself: A much larger clone lies one base from this, so it may be a read error. The rearrangement links TRBV7-9 to TRBJ2-7; 9 bases fit TRBD2. CDR1 and CDR2 (germline): SEHNR, FQNEAQ (reference sequence). CDR3 length: 13 amino acids. DNA for the CDR3: TGTGCCCGCAGCCCTAGCGGGACCTACGAGCAGTACTTC. Translating gives CARSPSGTYEQYF.

Notes on this clonotype: Germline is not matched at one junction end, which may reflect a read error. The gene calls are TRBV4-1 and TRBJ2-5, with D perhaps TRBD1 (6 bases). Germline V gene data show CDR1 as MGHRA and CDR2 as YSYEKL. The CDR3 is 16 residues long. The CDR3: CTSSQAIWGQQETQYF. The CDR3 DNA reads as TGCACCAGCAGCCAAGCGATCTGGGGGCAGCAAGAGACCCAGTACTTC.

To note about this clonotype: With a much larger clone just one base away, this may be a read error. The chain joins TRBV2 to TRBJ2-7; D is possibly TRBD1 or TRBD2 (5 bases each). Germline CDR1 SNHLY, CDR2 FYNNEI. V dropped 6 bases and J dropped 2 bases, with 17 bases sitting between them. This CDR3 region has 15 residues. The CDR3 nucleotides are TGTGCCAGCAGCGAGACTAACGGGGACCCCTACGAGCAGTACTTC. It codes for CASSETNGDPYEQYF.

This chain's CDR3 is CSAGTSGSGEQYF. The CDR3 bases are TGCAGTGCCGGGACTAGCGGGAGCGGGGAGCAGTACTTC. The chain recombines TRBV20-1 with TRBJ2-7, with 14 bases matching TRBD2. The V segment lost 6 bases and the J segment 7 bases; nucleotides outside the gene matches: 5. The germline CDR1 and CDR2 sequences are DFQATT and SNEGSKA (reference sequence). The CDR3 runs 13 residues.

This clonotype appeared a single time. The missing conserved phenylalanine or tryptophan at the end of this CDR3 makes a read error likely. It is unclear where the CDR3 begins or ends on the DNA, so no DNA is shown, and the CDR3 is as TCRdb lists it. CDR3 protein: CASSQSGQVETRYL. This chain joins TRBV4-1 and TRBJ2-5; the table calls TRBD1, which could not be checked here. The CDR3 is 14 amino acids in total, end residues counted. The germline gives CDR1 MGHRA, CDR2 YSYEKL.

As to this clonotype: A much larger clonotype is one base distant, so this may be a read error. V is TRBV28 and J is TRBJ1-1; 9 positions agree with TRBD1. The CDR3 is made up of 14 amino acids. The germline V gene has CDR1 MDHEN and CDR2 SYDVKM. The CDR3 is CASSMTGGNTEALF. The CDR3 DNA reads as TGTGCCAGCAGTATGACAGGGGGGAACACTGAAGCTCTCTTT. Combining the CDR3 with reference TRBV28 and TRBJ1-1 gives the whole variable domain DVKVTQSSRYLVKRTGEKVFLECVQDMDHENMFWYRQDPGLGLRLIYFSYDVKMKEKGDIPEGYSVSREKKERFSLILESASTNQTSMYLCASSMTGGNTEALFGQGTRLTVV.

This clonotype was detected only once. Relative to the germline gene, one junction end is altered; a read error may explain this. The chain employs TRBV11-2 and TRBJ2-1; D unclear. The CDR3 has 15 amino acids. Germline-derived CDR1 and CDR2 are SGHAT and FQNNGV. The CDR3, as DNA: TGTGACAGCAGCTTAGCAGTCGGAGTCTACAATGAGCAGTTCTTC. Translating gives CDSSLAVGVYNEQFF.